This entry describes one T cell receptor (beta chain). Its matching antigen is unknown. Each donor's status was that of a healthy bone marrow donor. The entry originates in a study of cytomegalovirus exposure and HLA in healthy donors. The PCR ran on 60 Vbeta and 13 Jbeta primers. Measured with immunoSEQ multiplex PCR; TCRdb has only the in-frame clones, and not every one. The sample shows over 120,000 clones, more than 75% of them seen only once. Study-wide results and limits: Productive rates of about 87% or about 30% were seen for most TCR beta V segments in an earlier analysis. As confirmed in vitro, three CMV-associated chains were specific for CMV antigens.

Specimen: PBMCs. The clonotype was recovered from a female donor in good health and CMV-seronegative.

The CDR3 reads CASSTGQGTSEQYF. The CDR3 coding sequence is TGCGCCAGCAGTACTGGACAGGGGACGTCCGAGCAGTACTTC. The rearrangement links TRBV5-1 to TRBJ2-7; 9 bases fit TRBD1. CDR3 length: 14 residues. In germline, CDR1 is SGHRS, CDR2 YFSETQ. Trimming took 5 bases from V and 6 from J; bases not matched to a gene: 9.